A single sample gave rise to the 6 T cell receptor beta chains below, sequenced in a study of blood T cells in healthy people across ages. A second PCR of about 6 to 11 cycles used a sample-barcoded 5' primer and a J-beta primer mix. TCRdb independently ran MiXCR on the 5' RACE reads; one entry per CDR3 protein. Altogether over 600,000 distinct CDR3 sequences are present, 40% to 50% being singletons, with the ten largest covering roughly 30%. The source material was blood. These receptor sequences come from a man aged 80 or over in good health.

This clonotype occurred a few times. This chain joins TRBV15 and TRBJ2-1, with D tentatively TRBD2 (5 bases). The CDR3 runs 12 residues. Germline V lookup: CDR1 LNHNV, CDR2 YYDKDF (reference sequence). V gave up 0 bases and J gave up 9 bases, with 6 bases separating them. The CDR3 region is CATSREAGEQFF. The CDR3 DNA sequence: TGTGCCACCAGCAGAGAGGCGGGTGAGCAGTTCTTC.

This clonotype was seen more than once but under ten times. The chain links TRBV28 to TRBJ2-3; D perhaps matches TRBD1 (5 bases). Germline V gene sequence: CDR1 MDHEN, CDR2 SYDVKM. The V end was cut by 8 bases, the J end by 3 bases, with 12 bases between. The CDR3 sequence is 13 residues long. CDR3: CASWARVTDTQYF. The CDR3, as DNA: TGTGCCAGCTGGGCCAGGGTAACAGATACGCAGTATTTT. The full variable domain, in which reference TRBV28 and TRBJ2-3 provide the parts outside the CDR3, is DVKVTQSSRYLVKRTGEKVFLECVQDMDHENMFWYRQDPGLGLRLIYFSYDVKMKEKGDIPEGYSVSREKKERFSLILESASTNQTSMYLCASWARVTDTQYFGPGTRLTVL.

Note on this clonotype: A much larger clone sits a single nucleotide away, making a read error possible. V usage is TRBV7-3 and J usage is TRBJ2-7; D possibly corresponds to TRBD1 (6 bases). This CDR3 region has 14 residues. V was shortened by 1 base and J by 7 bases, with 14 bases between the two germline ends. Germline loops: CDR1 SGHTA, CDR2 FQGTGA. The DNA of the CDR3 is TGTGCCAGCAGCTTAAACACAGGGTTGGATGAGCAGTACTTC. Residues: CASSLNTGLDEQYF.

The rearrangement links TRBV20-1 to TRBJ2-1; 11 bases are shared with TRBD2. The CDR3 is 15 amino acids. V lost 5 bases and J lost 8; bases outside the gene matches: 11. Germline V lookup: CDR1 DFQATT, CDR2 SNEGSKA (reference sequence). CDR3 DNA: TGCAGTGCTCTTAGCGGGGGGGCCGAGGGCTATGAGCAGTTCTTC. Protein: CSALSGGAEGYEQFF.

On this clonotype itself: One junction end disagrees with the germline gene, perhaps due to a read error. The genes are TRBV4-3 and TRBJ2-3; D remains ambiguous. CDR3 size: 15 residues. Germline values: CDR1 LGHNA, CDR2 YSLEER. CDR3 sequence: CTSSQALGSTDTQYF. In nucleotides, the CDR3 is TGCACCAGCAGCCAAGCGTTGGGCTCCACAGATACGCAGTATTTT.

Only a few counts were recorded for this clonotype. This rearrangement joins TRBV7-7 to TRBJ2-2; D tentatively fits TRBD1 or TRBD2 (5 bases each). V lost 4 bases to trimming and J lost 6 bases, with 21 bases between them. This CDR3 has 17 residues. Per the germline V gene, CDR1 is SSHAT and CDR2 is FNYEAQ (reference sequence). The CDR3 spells CASSSAATGRKSGELFF. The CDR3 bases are TGTGCCAGCAGCTCTGCGGCTACGGGACGGAAATCCGGGGAGCTGTTTTTT.